One sample yielded the 21 T cell receptor beta chains listed below, sequenced in a study of cytomegalovirus exposure and HLA in healthy donors. PCR was performed using 60 Vbeta and 13 Jbeta primers. Assay: immunoSEQ multiplex PCR; the TCRdb copy retains only in-frame clones and omits some. The sample carries approximately 150,000 clones, about 83% recorded once. The sequenced sample was PBMCs. Receptor source: a man in his forties in good health and CMV-seropositive.

CDR3 protein: CATSRDKLDRLSNQPQHF. The CDR3 bases are TGTGCCACCAGCAGAGATAAATTGGACAGACTCAGCAATCAGCCCCAGCATTTT. The gene calls are TRBV15 and TRBJ1-5; a possible D gene is TRBD1 (6 bases). This CDR3 contains 18 residues. Germline V CDR1 and CDR2: LNHNV, YYDKDF (reference sequence). Trimming pared 0 bases from V and 1 base from J, leaving 16 bases between. Combining the CDR3 with reference TRBV15 and TRBJ1-5 gives the whole variable domain DAMVIQNPRYQVTQFGKPVTLSCSQTLNHNVMYWYQQKSSQAPKLLFHYYDKDFNNEADTPDNFQSRRPNTSFCFLDIRSPGLGDTAMYLCATSRDKLDRLSNQPQHFGDGTRLSIL.

The chain carries TRBV23-1 and TRBJ1-5; a possible D gene is TRBD1 (5 bases). TRBV23-1 is labeled an ORF, and its function is uncertain. This CDR3 region has 17 residues. V was pared by 9 bases and J by 0 bases, with 21 bases between. The CDR3 sequence: CASLSRKGSNSNQPQHF. In nucleotides, the CDR3 is TGCGCCAGTCTTAGCCGGAAGGGGTCGAATAGCAATCAGCCCCAGCATTTT.

This chain joins TRBV27 and TRBJ2-5; D is possibly TRBD2 (6 bases). Trimming shortened V by 5 bases and J by 0 bases, and 10 bases separated the two germline ends. The CDR3 consists of 14 residues. CDR1 MNHEY and CDR2 SMNVEV come from the germline V gene (reference sequence). The CDR3 bases are TGTGCCAGCAGTCGGAGGGCGTACCAAGAGACCCAGTACTTC. Its translation is CASSRRAYQETQYF.

CDR3: CASSQYLGEAYEQYF. For the CDR3, the DNA is TGCGCCAGCAGCCAATATCTCGGCGAGGCCTACGAGCAGTACTTC. The genes are TRBV4-3 and TRBJ2-7, with D uncertain. Germline V gene lookup returns CDR1 LGHNA and CDR2 YSLEER. The CDR3 is 15 amino acids. Trimming removed 2 bases from V and 2 bases from J, with 13 bases in between.

This chain uses TRBV5-4 with TRBJ2-1, with 7 bases that match TRBD2. The CDR3 contains 17 residues. Losses at the gene ends were 4 bases for V and 9 bases for J; bases not matched to a gene: 19. Germline V gene sequence: CDR1 SGHNT, CDR2 YYREEE (reference sequence). The CDR3 DNA sequence: TGTGCCAGCAGCCCCTGGGTGGGGGAGGGCCGTGGGGGTGAGCAGTTCTTC. Translated: CASSPWVGEGRGGEQFF.

This clone was seen only a few times. The J gene is TRBJ2-4, the V gene TRBV6-1; TRBD2 matches 14 bases. Germline V CDR1 and CDR2: MNHNS, SASEGT. V shed 4 bases and J 2 bases; nucleotides not matched to a gene: 4. The CDR3 has 17 residues. The CDR3 is CASSGWTSGRPKNIQYF. For the CDR3, the DNA is TGTGCCAGCAGTGGGTGGACTAGCGGGAGGCCCAAAAACATTCAGTACTTC.

The chain links TRBV2 to TRBJ2-1; 13 nucleotides match TRBD2. CDR1 is SNHLY, CDR2 FYNNEI, per germline. V lost 7 bases to trimming and J lost 6 bases; unmatched junction nucleotides: 9. This CDR3 region has 16 residues. In DNA form, the CDR3 reads TGTGCCAGCATCGGACTAGCGGGAGCCCACGGCAATGAGCAGTTCTTC. Its protein is CASIGLAGAHGNEQFF.

The gene calls are TRBV13 and TRBJ2-7; 7 bases agree with TRBD2. The CDR3 has 17 residues. With V trimmed by 5 bases and J by 7 bases, 20 bases remained unmatched. The germline V gene has CDR1 PRHDT and CDR2 FYEKMQ (reference sequence). CDR3 sequence (DNA): TGTGCCAGCAGCGTTGAAGGGAGCGGGGCTTTCGAGAATGAGCAGTACTTC. Its protein product is CASSVEGSGAFENEQYF. Complete variable domain (other parts from reference TRBV13 and TRBJ2-7): AAGVIQSPRHLIKEKRETATLKCYPIPRHDTVYWYQQGPGQDPQFLISFYEKMQSDKGSIPDRFSAQQFSDYHSELNMSSLELGDSALYFCASSVEGSGAFENEQYFGPGTRLTVT.

This clone was observed a handful of times. This chain uses TRBV2 with TRBJ2-7, with 10 bases aligning to TRBD2. This CDR3 comprises 14 residues. Per germline, CDR1 SNHLY and CDR2 FYNNEI. Trimming at V came to 8 bases and at J to 2 bases, leaving 6 bases not matched to a gene. For the CDR3, the DNA is TGTGCCAGCCGACCTGGACTAGCGGCCTACGAGCAGTACTTC. Protein sequence: CASRPGLAAYEQYF.

The gene calls are TRBV4-2 and TRBJ2-1, with 8 bases aligning to TRBD2. Germline lookup yields CDR1 LGHNA and CDR2 YNFKEQ. V dropped 4 bases and J dropped 0; count of bases not matched to a gene: 17. The CDR3 is 20 residues long. In DNA form, the CDR3 reads TGTGCCAGCAGCCCCCCGGGAGCGGGAGACCGTAGGACCTCCTACAATGAGCAGTTCTTC. Amino acid sequence: CASSPPGAGDRRTSYNEQFF.

The rearrangement uses TRBV28 and TRBJ1-6; no firm D call. Germline values: CDR1 MDHEN, CDR2 SYDVKM. The CDR3 is made up of 11 amino acids. The V gene lost 10 bases and the J gene lost 9 bases, with 10 bases spanning the gap. The CDR3 nucleotides are TGTGCCACCGCTAGGAGTTCACCCCTCCACTTT. This encodes CATARSSPLHF.

The chain links TRBV2 to TRBJ2-7; unclear D gene. The length of the CDR3 is 12 residues. V shed 3 bases and J shed 3 bases, with 6 bases lying between them. Per germline, CDR1 SNHLY and CDR2 FYNNEI. DNA for the CDR3: TGTGCCAGCAGTGATAGAGGCTACGAGCAGTACTTC. Amino acids: CASSDRGYEQYF.

J is TRBJ2-1 and V is TRBV18, with D tentatively TRBD2 (5 bases). Germline assignment: CDR1 KGHSH and CDR2 LQKENI. Trimming removed 0 bases from V and 0 bases from J, with 9 bases in between. This CDR3 is 16 amino acids long. The CDR3 reads CASSPPTGISYNEQFF. The CDR3 DNA is TGTGCCAGCTCACCACCTACGGGGATCTCCTACAATGAGCAGTTCTTC.

This chain links TRBV5-6 with TRBJ2-5; 7 nucleotides line up with TRBD1. Trimming at V came to 4 bases and at J to 1 base, leaving 4 bases not matched to a gene. The CDR3 spans 14 residues. Germline V gives CDR1 SGHDT, CDR2 YYEEEE. The DNA for the CDR3 is TGTGCCAGCAGCGAGACAGGGATCCAAGAGACCCAGTACTTC. This codes for CASSETGIQETQYF.

The chain combines TRBV28 with TRBJ2-7, with 7 bases aligning to TRBD1. V was pared by 6 bases and J by 0 bases, with 8 bases of the junction left unmatched. Germline lookup yields CDR1 MDHEN and CDR2 SYDVKM. CDR3 length equals 15 residues. The CDR3 here is CASSLTGTASYEQYF. CDR3 nucleotide sequence: TGTGCCAGCAGCCTCACGGGGACAGCCTCCTACGAGCAGTACTTC.

The gene calls are TRBV7-2 and TRBJ1-3; 8 nucleotides match TRBD1. The CDR3 has 15 amino acids. The germline gives CDR1 SGHTA, CDR2 FQGNSA. J was trimmed by 4 bases and V by 5 bases; bases with no gene match: 7. The CDR3 loop is CASSPRQGSGNTIYF. CDR3 nucleotide sequence: TGTGCCAGCAGCCCCCGACAGGGGAGCGGAAACACCATATATTTT.

This clone is a singleton in its sample. The chain carries TRBV7-9 and TRBJ1-3; no reliable D call. Trimming took off 5 bases at V and 4 bases at J, with 9 bases between the two ends. Germline CDR1 is SEHNR and CDR2 is FQNEAQ (reference sequence). This CDR3 comprises 13 residues. CDR3 in amino acids: CASSPRAGNTIYF. DNA of the CDR3: TGTGCCAGCAGCCCCCGAGCCGGAAACACCATATATTTT.

The rearrangement uses TRBV2 and TRBJ2-1, with 9 bases lining up with TRBD2. The CDR3 is 19 amino acids. Germline loops: CDR1 SNHLY, CDR2 FYNNEI. V lost 0 bases and J lost 2; bases outside the gene matches: 11. CDR3 nucleotide sequence: TGTGCCAGCAGTGAAGCGCTGTTGGCGGGAGGGCCCCCCTACAATGAGCAGTTCTTC. Its protein is CASSEALLAGGPPYNEQFF.

This chain connects TRBV7-2 to TRBJ2-5; TRBD2 is a possible D gene (5 bases). V dropped 4 bases and J dropped 5 bases, with 17 bases sitting between them. Germline V gives CDR1 SGHTA, CDR2 FQGNSA. This CDR3 comprises 15 residues. The CDR3 coding sequence is TGTGCCAGCAGCTCGGACTCAGCGGTAAGGGAGACCCAGTACTTC. Translated: CASSSDSAVRETQYF. The full variable domain, with the rest looked up from reference TRBV7-2 and TRBJ2-5, is GAGVSQSPSNKVTEKGKDVELRCDPISGHTALYWYRQSLGQGLEFLIYFQGNSAPDKSGLPSDRFSAERTGGSVSTLTIQRTQQEDSAVYLCASSSDSAVRETQYFGPGTRLLVL.

This rearrangement joins TRBV10-1 to TRBJ2-5; a possible D gene is TRBD1 (6 bases). Germline loops: CDR1 WNHNN, CDR2 SYGVQD (reference sequence). The CDR3 is 13 residues long. Trimming took off 5 bases at V and 2 bases at J, with 9 bases between the two ends. CDR3 region: CASSRTVQETQYF. The CDR3 DNA follows: TGCGCCAGCAGTCGGACAGTTCAAGAGACCCAGTACTTC.

The CDR3 region has the DNA TGTGCCAGCAGTTCCCAACTTTGGGAGGGCTACGAGCAGTACTTC. Translation gives CASSSQLWEGYEQYF. V and J are TRBV28 and TRBJ2-7; TRBD2 agrees at 7 bases. CDR3 length: 15 amino acids. Germline-derived CDR1 and CDR2 are MDHEN and SYDVKM. With V trimmed by 4 bases and J by 3 bases, 9 bases remained unmatched.